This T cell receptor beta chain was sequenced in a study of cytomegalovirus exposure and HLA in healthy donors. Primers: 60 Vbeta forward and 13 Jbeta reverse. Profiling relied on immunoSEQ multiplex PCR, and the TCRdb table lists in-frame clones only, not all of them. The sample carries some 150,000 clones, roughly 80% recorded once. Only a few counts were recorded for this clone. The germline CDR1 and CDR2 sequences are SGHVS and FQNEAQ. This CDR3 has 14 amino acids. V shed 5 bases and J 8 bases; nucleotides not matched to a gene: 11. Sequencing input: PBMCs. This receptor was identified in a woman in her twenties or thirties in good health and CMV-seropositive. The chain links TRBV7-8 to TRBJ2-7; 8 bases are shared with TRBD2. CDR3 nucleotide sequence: TGTGCCAGCAGCCCGACCCCGGGAGGGAATAAGCAGTACTTC. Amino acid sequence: CASSPTPGGNKQYF.